This T cell receptor beta chain was found in a study of CD8 T cells in Susac syndrome. Study-wide points: The TCR sequencing and HLA analysis in the study involved a relatively small number of individuals, as the study acknowledged.

The V and J ends lost 2 bases and 0 bases respectively, with 5 bases between them. Germline V CDR1 and CDR2: SGHDN, FVKESK. CDR3 size: 14 residues. In the case of this clonotype: The antigen is unknown.

Sequencing of TCR beta was undertaken in CD8+ and CD4+ T cells derived from blood. Negative isolation yielded the CD8+ and CD4+ T cells, while FACS enriched the TEMRA cells. When the RNA was reverse transcribed, random hexamers were used with an input of roughly 0.45 to 1 ug. Amplification of TCR beta CDR3 across 54 Vbeta and 13 Jbeta was performed with immunoSEQ multiplex PCR. TCRdb recomputed calls from the immunoSEQ multiplex PCR reads with MiXCR, one row per CDR3 protein. The sample yields 120,000 or so distinct CDR3 sequences, roughly 95% seen once. Specimen: CD4+ T cells from PBMCs. The chain uses TRBV14 and TRBJ1-3; D not resolved. The source of this sequence is a human donor with Susac syndrome. The CDR3 bases are TGTGCCAGCAGCCAATGGTACTCTGGAAACACCATATATTTT. It yields the protein CASSQWYSGNTIYF.